Below are 7 T cell receptor beta chains sequenced from a single sample in a study of OX40 agonist ivuxolimab in advanced cancers. Assay: immunoSEQ multiplex PCR; the TCRdb copy retains only in-frame clones and omits some. There are around 66,000 clones in the sample; 65% to 85% occur only once, and around 4.5% lies in the top ten. Sequencing was performed on CD4+ or CD8+ T cells sorted from blood, taken in a trial of the OX40 agonist ivuxolimab. The receptors shown here come from an adult with an advanced solid tumor such as melanoma, head and neck, liver or kidney cancer.

For this clone: Other DNA sequences in this specimen translate into the identical CDR3. This chain uses TRBV18 with TRBJ1-2, with 7 positions matching TRBD1. V dropped 6 bases and J dropped 3; count of bases not matched to a gene: 4. This CDR3 is built from 13 residues. Germline values: CDR1 KGHSH, CDR2 LQKENI. CDR3 sequence reads: CASSPGTDYGYTF. The CDR3 nucleotides are TGTGCCAGCTCGCCCGGGACAGACTATGGCTACACCTTC.

The chain joins TRBV28 to TRBJ2-1; D is perhaps TRBD1 (6 bases). V was pared by 3 bases and J by 2 bases, with 11 bases between. The CDR3 is 15 amino acids. In germline, CDR1 is MDHEN, CDR2 SYDVKM. This CDR3 is CASSFSGAPYNEQFF. In DNA form, the CDR3 reads TGTGCCAGCAGTTTTTCAGGGGCCCCCTACAATGAGCAGTTCTTC.

The chain employs TRBV2 and TRBJ1-1; D is uncertain. The V end lost 4 bases, the J end lost 3 bases, and 6 bases lay between the germline ends. The CDR3 consists of 12 residues. CDR1 and CDR2 from the germline V gene are SNHLY and FYNNEI. CDR3 in amino acids: CASSVSHTEAFF. As DNA, the CDR3 is TGTGCCAGCAGTGTGTCGCACACTGAAGCTTTCTTT.

CDR3 residues: CASSLASGGYGYTF. In nucleotides, the CDR3 is TGCGCCAGCAGCTTGGCGTCAGGGGGATATGGCTACACCTTC. V gene TRBV5-1 combines with J gene TRBJ1-2; 7 positions agree with TRBD1. Germline CDR1 is SGHRS and CDR2 is YFSETQ. The CDR3 runs 14 residues. V lost 0 bases, J lost 5 bases, and 4 bases stayed unmatched.

The chain recombines TRBV2 with TRBJ2-4, with D possibly matching TRBD2 (5 bases). The CDR3 is made up of 16 amino acids. Trimming removed 0 bases from V and 0 bases from J, with 9 bases in between. Germline CDR1 SNHLY, CDR2 FYNNEI. The CDR3 DNA follows: TGTGCCAGCAGTGAAGCGCTTGGACTAGCCAAAAACATTCAGTACTTC. Its protein is CASSEALGLAKNIQYF.

The V gene is TRBV7-2, the J gene TRBJ1-2; D gene unclear. The CDR3 has 13 amino acids. Trimming took off 2 bases at V and 1 base at J, with 5 bases between the two ends. The germline gives CDR1 SGHTA, CDR2 FQGNSA. CDR3 protein: CASSLSLNYGYTF. The CDR3 DNA sequence: TGTGCCAGCAGCTTAAGTCTTAACTATGGCTACACCTTC. The full variable domain, in which reference TRBV7-2 and TRBJ1-2 provide the parts outside the CDR3, is GAGVSQSPSNKVTEKGKDVELRCDPISGHTALYWYRQSLGQGLEFLIYFQGNSAPDKSGLPSDRFSAERTGGSVSTLTIQRTQQEDSAVYLCASSLSLNYGYTFGSGTRLTVV.

The CDR3 here is CASSEPGNNEKLFF. CDR3 coding DNA: TGTGCCAGCAGTGAACCGGGGAATAATGAAAAACTGTTTTTT. The chain links TRBV6-1 to TRBJ1-4; D gene unclear. Germline V CDR1 and CDR2: MNHNS, SASEGT. V gave up 2 bases and J gave up 4 bases, with 8 bases separating them. The CDR3 totals 14 residues.